This TCR beta chain derives from a study of CD8 T cells in ankylosing spondylitis. In germline, CDR1 is LGHNA, CDR2 YSLEER. With V trimmed by 1 base and J by 9 bases, 11 bases remained unmatched. This CDR3 has 17 residues. TCRdb re-derived calls from the 5' RACE reads in MiXCR, one entry per CDR3 protein. Among about 24,000 distinct CDR3 sequences listed, 10% to 15% were seen once. The sequenced material came from blood. This clonotype was sampled from a male donor with ankylosing spondylitis or in good health (not recorded which). The chain carries TRBV4-3 and TRBJ2-1, with 11 positions matching TRBD2. The CDR3 bases are TGCGCCAGCAGCCAAGGTGTAGCGGGAGGGGAATTGGGTGAGCAGTTCTTC. This encodes CASSQGVAGGELGEQFF.